A selection of T cell receptor beta chains follows, all from one sample in a study of CD8+ T cells in alopecia areata. This table comes from immunoSEQ multiplex PCR, and its TCRdb copy is limited to in-frame clones, with some not included. In the table there are more than 200,000 clones, about two thirds of which are singletons. The material sequenced was CD4+ T cells sorted from blood, taken at week 0. These TCRs come from a human donor with alopecia areata. Each CDR3 is given without its conserved first and last residue.

V | CDR3
TRBV30 | AWSVARNSPLH
TRBV5-1 | ASSLVGTGAETQY
TRBV2 | ASRQGTAKNIQY
TRBV7-9 | ASSLVQGPYYEQY
TRBV29-1 | SVKVRVETQY
TRBV5-1 | ASSLDRANTGELF
TRBV5-1 | ASSLGLGQPQH
TRBV4-1 | ASSQGLRGTGELF
TRBV27 | ASRTDSRANEKLF
TRBV29-1 | SVVKAGANVLT
TRBV9 | ASSSSSLGTGELF
TRBV14 | ASSQDGPPYGYT
TRBV7-8 | ASSLGQGRQETQF
TRBV13 | ASSSRLAQNYNEQF
TRBV9 | ASSVGNREKTDTQY
TRBV30 | AWSVSAGGNSPLH
TRBV5-4 | ASSLIGGGEFGKNIQY
TRBV29-1 | SVEGHLNTGELF
TRBV5-6 | ASSLARLNYGYT
TRBV5-1 | ASSLEGTQLYNEQF
TRBV7-9 | ASSFGGGNTQY
TRBV15 | ATSQRNYGYT
TRBV7-9 | ASSGSNSPLH
TRBV9 | ASSVGGTTQETQY
TRBV5-1 | ATNNQGTGELF
TRBV11-2 | ASSLGGRPHEQY
TRBV7-9 | ASSFVAGMGYT
TRBV30 | AWRGGDNSPLH
TRBV5-1 | ASSSVRGNEQF
TRBV5-4 | ASSSTGFYGYT
TRBV12-5 | ASGLGSGANVLT
TRBV19 | ASSELRNTEAF